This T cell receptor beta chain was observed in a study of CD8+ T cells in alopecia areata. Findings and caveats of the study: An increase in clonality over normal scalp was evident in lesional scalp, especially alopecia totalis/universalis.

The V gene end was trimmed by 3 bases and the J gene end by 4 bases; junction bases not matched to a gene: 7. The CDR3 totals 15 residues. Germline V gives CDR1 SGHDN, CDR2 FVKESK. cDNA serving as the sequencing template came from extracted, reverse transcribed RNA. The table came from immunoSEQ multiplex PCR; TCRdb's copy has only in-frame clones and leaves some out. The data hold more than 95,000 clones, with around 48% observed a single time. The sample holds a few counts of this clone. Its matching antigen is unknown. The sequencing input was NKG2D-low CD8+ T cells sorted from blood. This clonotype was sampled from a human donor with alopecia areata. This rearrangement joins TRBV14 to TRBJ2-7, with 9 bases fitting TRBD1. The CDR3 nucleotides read TGTGCCAGCAGCCAGACGGGACAGGGTGGTTACGAGCAGTACTTC. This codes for CASSQTGQGGYEQYF.